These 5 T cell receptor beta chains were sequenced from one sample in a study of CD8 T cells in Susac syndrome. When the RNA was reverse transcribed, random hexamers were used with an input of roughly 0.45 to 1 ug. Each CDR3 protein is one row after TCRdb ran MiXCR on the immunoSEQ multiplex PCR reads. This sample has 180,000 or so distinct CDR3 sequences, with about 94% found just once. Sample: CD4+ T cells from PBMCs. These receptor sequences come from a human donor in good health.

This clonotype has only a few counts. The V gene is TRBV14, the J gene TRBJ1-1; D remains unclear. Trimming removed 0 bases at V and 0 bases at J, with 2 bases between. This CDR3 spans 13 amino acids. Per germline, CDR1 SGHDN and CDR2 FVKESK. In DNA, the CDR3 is TGTGCCAGCAGCCAAGAACTGAACACTGAAGCTTTCTTT. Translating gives CASSQELNTEAFF.

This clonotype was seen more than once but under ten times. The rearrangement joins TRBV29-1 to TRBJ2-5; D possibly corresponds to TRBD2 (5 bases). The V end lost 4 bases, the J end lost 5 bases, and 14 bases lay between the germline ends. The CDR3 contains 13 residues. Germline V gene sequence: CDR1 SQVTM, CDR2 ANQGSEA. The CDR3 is CSVAMRARETQYF. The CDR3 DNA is TGCAGCGTTGCCATGCGGGCCAGGGAGACCCAGTACTTC.

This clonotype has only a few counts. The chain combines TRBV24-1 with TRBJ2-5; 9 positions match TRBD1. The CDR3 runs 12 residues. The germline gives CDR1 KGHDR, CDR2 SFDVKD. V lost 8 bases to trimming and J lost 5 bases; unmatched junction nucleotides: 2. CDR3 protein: CATMGTGETQYF. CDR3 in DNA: TGTGCCACCATGGGGACAGGGGAGACCCAGTACTTC.

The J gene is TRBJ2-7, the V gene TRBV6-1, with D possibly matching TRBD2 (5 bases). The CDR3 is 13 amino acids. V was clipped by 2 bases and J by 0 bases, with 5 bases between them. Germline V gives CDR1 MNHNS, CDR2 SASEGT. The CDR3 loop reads CASSERGSYEQYF. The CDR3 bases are TGTGCCAGCAGTGAACGGGGCTCCTACGAGCAGTACTTC.

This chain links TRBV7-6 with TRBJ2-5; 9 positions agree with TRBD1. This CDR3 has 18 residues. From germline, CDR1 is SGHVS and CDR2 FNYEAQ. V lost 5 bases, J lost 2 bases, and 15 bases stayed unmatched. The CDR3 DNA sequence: TGTGCCAGCAGCACCTGGGGGGGACCCGGACAGGGGCAAGAGACCCAGTACTTC. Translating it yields CASSTWGGPGQGQETQYF.